The TCR beta chain under discussion was sequenced for a study of CD8 T cells in Susac syndrome. Sequencing of TCR beta, carried out with a high-throughput approach, was applied to CD8+ and CD4+ T cells from the blood. Random-hexamer reverse transcription was applied to about 0.45 to 1 ug RNA. Each CDR3 protein gets one entry after TCRdb re-called the immunoSEQ multiplex PCR reads with MiXCR. The sample yields more than 90,000 distinct CDR3 sequences, 90% to 95% seen once. In germline, CDR1 is DFQATT, CDR2 SNEGSKA (reference sequence). V gave up 5 bases and J gave up 3 bases; unmatched junction bases: 4. The CDR3 has 14 amino acids.

The material sequenced was CD4+ T cells from PBMCs. The chain joins TRBV20-1 to TRBJ2-5, with TRBD2 matching over 12 bases. The TCR was taken from a human donor with multiple sclerosis. The CDR3 loop is CSALGLAGKETQYF. CDR3 sequence (DNA): TGCAGTGCTCTAGGACTAGCGGGGAAAGAGACCCAGTACTTC.